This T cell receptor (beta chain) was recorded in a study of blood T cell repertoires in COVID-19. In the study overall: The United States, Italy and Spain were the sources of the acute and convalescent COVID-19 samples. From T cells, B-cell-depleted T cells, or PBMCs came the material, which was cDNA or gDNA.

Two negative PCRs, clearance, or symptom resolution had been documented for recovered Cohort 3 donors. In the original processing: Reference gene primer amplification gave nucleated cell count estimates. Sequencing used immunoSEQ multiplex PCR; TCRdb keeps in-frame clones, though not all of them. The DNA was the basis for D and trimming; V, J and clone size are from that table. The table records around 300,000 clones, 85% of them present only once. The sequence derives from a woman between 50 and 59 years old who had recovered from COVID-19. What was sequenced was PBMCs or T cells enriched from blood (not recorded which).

The CDR3 sequence is CASSINVESYEQYF. CDR3 DNA: TGTGCCAGTAGTATTAACGTTGAGTCCTACGAGCAGTACTTC. The rearrangement joins TRBV19 to TRBJ2-7; D not certain. CDR1 is LNHDA and CDR2 is SQIVND in the germline V gene (reference sequence). The CDR3 extends over 14 amino acids. V shed 3 bases and J shed 1 base, with 10 bases lying between them.